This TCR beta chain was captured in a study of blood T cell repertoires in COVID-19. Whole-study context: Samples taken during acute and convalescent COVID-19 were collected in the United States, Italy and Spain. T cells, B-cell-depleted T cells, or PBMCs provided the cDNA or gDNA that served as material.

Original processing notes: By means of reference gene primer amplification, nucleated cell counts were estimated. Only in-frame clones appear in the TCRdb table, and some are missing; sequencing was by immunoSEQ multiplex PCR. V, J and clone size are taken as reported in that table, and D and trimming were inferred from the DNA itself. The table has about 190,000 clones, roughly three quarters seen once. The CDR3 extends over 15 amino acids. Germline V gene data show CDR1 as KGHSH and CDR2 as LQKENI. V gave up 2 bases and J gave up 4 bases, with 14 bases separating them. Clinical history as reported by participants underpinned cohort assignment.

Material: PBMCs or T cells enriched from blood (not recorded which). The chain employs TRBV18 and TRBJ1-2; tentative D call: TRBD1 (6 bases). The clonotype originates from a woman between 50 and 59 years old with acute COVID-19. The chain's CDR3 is CASSPNSDSSYGYTF. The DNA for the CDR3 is TGTGCCAGCTCACCAAATTCGGACAGCTCCTATGGCTACACCTTC. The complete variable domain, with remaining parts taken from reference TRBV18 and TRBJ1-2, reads NAGVMQNPRHLVRRRGQEARLRCSPMKGHSHVYWYRQLPEEGLKFMVYLQKENIIDESGMPKERFSAEFPKEGPSILRIQQVVRGDSAAYFCASSPNSDSSYGYTFGSGTRLTVV.